The rows below give T cell receptor beta chains drawn from one sample of a study of control samples from healthy donors and cancer patients. Clones were read by immunoSEQ multiplex PCR, and TCRdb kept only the in-frame ones, dropping some. The sample has 70,000 or so clones; nearly 85% are singletons. Material: blood. These receptors all stem from a man in his fifties in good health. The CDR3 runs from the conserved cysteine through the conserved F or W. The order of the fields is D gene, J gene, clone size, V gene, CDR3 protein, CDR3 DNA. The D gene is left open where the match is weak. The listing skips clone size in some rows; elsewhere it reads once, few, many or a size class.

d_gene: -; j_gene: TRBJ2-5; abundance: -; v_gene: TRBV19; CDR3aa: CASSIDPGTQYF; CDR3nt: TGTGCCAGTAGTATAGATCCCGGAACCCAGTACTTC
d_gene: TRBD1; j_gene: TRBJ2-5; abundance: -; v_gene: TRBV5-1; CDR3aa: CASSTDRVQETQYF; CDR3nt: TGCGCCAGCAGCACGGACAGGGTGCAAGAGACCCAGTACTTC
d_gene: -; j_gene: TRBJ2-2; abundance: -; v_gene: TRBV7-2; CDR3aa: CASSFTVPPNTGELFF; CDR3nt: TGTGCCAGCAGCTTTACAGTGCCCCCGAACACCGGGGAGCTGTTTTTT
d_gene: TRBD1; j_gene: TRBJ1-6; abundance: few; v_gene: TRBV7-2; CDR3aa: CASSPRGGTGSYNSPLHF; CDR3nt: TGTGCCAGCAGCCCCCGGGGAGGGACAGGCTCCTATAATTCACCCCTCCACTTT
d_gene: -; j_gene: TRBJ1-1; abundance: -; v_gene: TRBV7-2; CDR3aa: CASSWTAIIMNTEAFF; CDR3nt: TGTGCCAGCAGCTGGACAGCGATCATCATGAACACTGAAGCTTTCTTT
d_gene: -; j_gene: TRBJ2-3; abundance: few; v_gene: TRBV4-3; CDR3aa: CASSQDFLGGGTDTQYF; CDR3nt: TGCGCCAGCAGCCAAGATTTCCTCGGGGGTGGCACAGATACGCAGTATTTT
d_gene: -; j_gene: TRBJ2-3; abundance: -; v_gene: TRBV7-2; CDR3aa: CASSFQSAGRADTQYF; CDR3nt: TGTGCCAGCAGCTTCCAATCGGCGGGGCGTGCAGATACGCAGTATTTT
d_gene: -; j_gene: TRBJ2-1; abundance: -; v_gene: TRBV6-5; CDR3aa: CASNQGGGEQFF; CDR3nt: TGTGCCAGCAACCAGGGGGGGGGTGAGCAGTTCTTC
d_gene: -; j_gene: TRBJ1-6; abundance: few; v_gene: TRBV14; CDR3aa: CASSQDRTYNSPLHF; CDR3nt: TGTGCCAGCAGCCAAGATAGGACCTATAATTCACCCCTCCACTTT
d_gene: TRBD2; j_gene: TRBJ2-3; abundance: once; v_gene: TRBV9; CDR3aa: CASSVAGGEGTQYF; CDR3nt: TGTGCCAGCAGCGTAGCTGGGGGGGAGGGTACGCAGTATTTT
d_gene: -; j_gene: TRBJ1-1; abundance: -; v_gene: TRBV27; CDR3aa: CASKQTGLNTEAFF; CDR3nt: TGTGCCAGCAAACAGACAGGTTTGAACACTGAAGCTTTCTTT